The 8 T cell receptor beta chains presented below share a single source sample, sequenced in a study of blood T cell repertoires in COVID-19 (TCRdb year 2020). Library prep was done by the immunoSEQ multiplex PCR assay. TCRdb mirrors the immuneACCESS table, restricted to in-frame sequences. Some clones are absent from its copies; in checked studies, under half trace to an unresolved V gene, and the reason for the others is unknown. The sample table shows roughly 130,000 clones, and around 90% are seen once. About 4.5% of the sample is in the top ten clones. The source material was peripheral blood. These receptors were collected from a man in his 60s with COVID-19, enrolled during active disease.

This chain uses TRBV20-1 with TRBJ2-1; the match to TRBD2 covers 8 bases. The V gene end was trimmed by 3 bases and the J gene end by 10 bases; junction bases not matched to a gene: 11. Germline lookup yields CDR1 DFQATT and CDR2 SNEGSKA (reference sequence). This CDR3 is built from 14 residues. The CDR3 sequence: CSASPSGPFEEQFF. The CDR3 DNA reads TGCAGTGCTAGTCCTAGCGGGCCCTTTGAAGAGCAGTTCTTC.

The V and J genes are TRBV30 and TRBJ1-4, with D uncertain. Deletions cut 0 bases from V and 1 base from J, with 6 bases between. CDR3 size: 14 residues. CDR1 and CDR2 from the germline V gene are GTSNPN and SVGIG (reference sequence). The CDR3 DNA follows: TGTGCCTGGAGTGTACGGGGAACTAATGAAAAACTGTTTTTT. Its protein product is CAWSVRGTNEKLFF.

The V call is TRBV20-1, the J call TRBJ1-4; no clear D gene. The germline V and J ends were trimmed by 3 bases and 0 bases, with 8 bases remaining between them. The CDR3 has 14 amino acids. CDR1 DFQATT and CDR2 SNEGSKA come from the germline V gene (reference sequence). The CDR3 sequence: CSASQAATNEKLFF. The CDR3 nucleotides read TGCAGTGCTAGTCAAGCCGCAACTAATGAAAAACTGTTTTTT.

V gene TRBV30 combines with J gene TRBJ1-6, with TRBD1 matching over 7 bases. Losses at the gene ends were 0 bases for V and 7 bases for J; bases not matched to a gene: 6. Germline loops: CDR1 GTSNPN, CDR2 SVGIG (reference sequence). The CDR3 consists of 15 residues. Written as DNA, the CDR3 is TGTGCCTGGAGTGTTCTACAGGGGTGGAATTCACCCCTCCACTTT. Encoded protein: CAWSVLQGWNSPLHF.

The V and J genes are TRBV7-6 and TRBJ2-5, with TRBD2 identical over 9 bases. Germline values: CDR1 SGHVS, CDR2 FNYEAQ. J was trimmed by 0 bases and V by 7 bases; bases with no gene match: 12. There are 17 residues in the CDR3. CDR3 bases: TGTGCCAGCACCCGCAGCCCACTAGCGGGTAACCAAGAGACCCAGTACTTC. Its translation is CASTRSPLAGNQETQYF.

The chain employs TRBV5-6 and TRBJ1-2; TRBD1 matches at 10 bases. V lost 0 bases to trimming and J lost 7 bases; unmatched junction nucleotides: 9. Germline CDR1 is SGHDT and CDR2 is YYEEEE. This CDR3 comprises 16 residues. CDR3 loop: CASSLVETGGAGGYTF. The CDR3 coding sequence is TGTGCCAGCAGCTTGGTTGAGACAGGGGGCGCCGGTGGCTACACCTTC.

The rearrangement links TRBV19 to TRBJ1-1; TRBD1 might be the D (5 bases). Germline CDR1 LNHDA, CDR2 SQIVND (reference sequence). The CDR3 extends over 14 amino acids. Trimming left V 7 bases short and J 0 bases short, with 12 bases between. This CDR3 is CASTPGLLNTEAFF. The CDR3 DNA reads TGTGCCAGTACGCCGGGACTTTTGAACACTGAAGCTTTCTTT.

The chain links TRBV11-2 to TRBJ2-2; 9 bases fit TRBD1. The germline V gene encodes CDR1 SGHAT and CDR2 FQNNGV. The length of the CDR3 is 18 residues. V was pared by 3 bases and J by 6 bases, with 14 bases of the junction left unmatched. CDR3 amino acids: CASSFPTRDRVEAGELFF. Written as DNA, the CDR3 is TGTGCCAGCAGCTTCCCTACCAGGGACAGGGTGGAGGCCGGGGAGCTGTTTTTT.